Listed here are 22 T cell receptor beta chains from one sample, sequenced in a study of blood T cells in healthy people across ages. Using a J-beta primer mix together with a sample-barcoded 5' primer, a second PCR was run for roughly 7 to 11 cycles. TCRdb re-derived calls from the 5' RACE reads in MiXCR, one entry per CDR3 protein. This table has 720,000 or so distinct CDR3 sequences, approximately 40% appearing once. What was sequenced was blood. These receptor sequences come from a man aged 80 or over in good health.

There are many counts of this clonotype. The chain recombines TRBV20-1 with TRBJ1-5, with D unresolved. Trimming removed 2 bases from V and 2 bases from J, with 4 bases in between. The CDR3 consists of 12 residues. Germline loops: CDR1 DFQATT, CDR2 SNEGSKA (reference sequence). CDR3 in amino acids: CSARFRNQPQHF. The CDR3 coding sequence is TGCAGTGCTAGATTTCGCAATCAGCCCCAGCATTTT.

The rearrangement joins TRBV10-3 to TRBJ2-1; 16 positions match TRBD2. CDR3 size: 16 residues. CDR1 and CDR2 (germline): ENHRY, SYGVKD. V lost 9 bases to trimming and J lost 4 bases; unmatched junction nucleotides: 6. The CDR3 nucleotides are TGTGCCATGGGGACTAGCGGGGGGGCCTATTACAATGAGCAGTTCTTC. The encoded protein is CAMGTSGGAYYNEQFF.

J is TRBJ2-3 and V is TRBV18; 8 bases are shared with TRBD2. CDR1 and CDR2 (germline): KGHSH, LQKENI. J gave up 3 bases and V 5 bases, and 10 bases lay outside the gene matches. There are 16 residues in the CDR3. The CDR3 loop is CASSSRRRGETDTQYF. The DNA of the CDR3 is TGTGCCAGCTCATCTCGACGGCGGGGGGAAACAGATACGCAGTATTTT.

The chain couples TRBV6-2 or TRBV6-3 to TRBJ1-1; D is unresolved. CDR1 and CDR2 (germline): MNHEY, SVGEGT. This CDR3 comprises 15 residues. Between the trimmed V and J ends, which lost 4 bases and 0 bases, there was a span of 12 bases. The CDR3 region is CASSWSNQMNTEAFF. The CDR3 DNA sequence: TGTGCCAGCAGTTGGTCCAACCAGATGAACACTGAAGCTTTCTTT.

This clonotype was counted only a few times. The rearrangement joins TRBV9 to TRBJ2-3; 7 positions agree with TRBD1. Trimming at V came to 3 bases and at J to 4 bases, leaving 5 bases not matched to a gene. Germline CDR1 reads SGDLS; CDR2 reads YYNGEE. The CDR3 sequence is 14 residues long. CDR3 loop: CASSAGTASDTQYF. The CDR3 bases are TGTGCCAGCAGCGCCGGGACAGCCTCAGATACGCAGTATTTT.

CDR3 in amino acids: CASSRGTGSNYGYTF. CDR3 in DNA: TGCGCCAGCAGCCGGGGGACAGGAAGTAACTATGGCTACACCTTC. The chain combines TRBV4-1 with TRBJ1-2, with TRBD1 matching 8 bases. CDR1 is MGHRA, CDR2 YSYEKL, per germline. V dropped 4 bases and J dropped 1; count of bases not matched to a gene: 5. This CDR3 contains 15 residues.

This clonotype has a handful of counts. The V and J genes are TRBV12-5 and TRBJ2-1; no clear D. Germline loops: CDR1 LGHNT, CDR2 FRNRAP. V lost 2 bases, J lost 15 bases, and 11 bases lay in between. CDR3 length: 11 amino acids. The CDR3 loop reads CASGLQLQPFF. The CDR3 DNA reads as TGTGCTAGTGGTTTGCAACTCCAGCCGTTCTTC.

V and J are TRBV4-1 and TRBJ1-4, with 7 positions matching TRBD1. CDR3 size: 15 residues. Germline CDR1 reads MGHRA; CDR2 reads YSYEKL. J lost 4 bases, V lost 3 bases, and 5 bases had no gene match. Here the CDR3 reads CASSQPGTVNEKLFF. The CDR3, as DNA: TGCGCCAGCAGCCAGCCCGGGACAGTTAATGAAAAACTGTTTTTT.

This clonotype was seen at least ten times. The chain combines TRBV6-6 with TRBJ2-1, with 8 positions matching TRBD2. This CDR3 region has 14 residues. Germline CDR1 is MNHNY and CDR2 is SVGAGI (reference sequence). V gave up 7 bases and J gave up 7 bases; unmatched junction bases: 9. The CDR3 loop is CASTFPGGPNEQFF. The CDR3 DNA reads as TGTGCCAGCACTTTTCCGGGAGGGCCGAATGAGCAGTTCTTC.

The chain recombines TRBV4-2 with TRBJ1-2, with 7 positions matching TRBD1. With 1 base clipped from V and 8 bases from J, the junction kept 4 bases outside the gene matches. The CDR3 contains 13 residues. Germline assignment: CDR1 LGHNA and CDR2 YNFKEQ. This CDR3 is CASSQARQGGYTF. The CDR3 DNA is TGTGCCAGCAGCCAAGCCCGACAGGGCGGCTACACCTTC.

There are a few counts of this clonotype. The CDR3 protein is CASGTYEQYF. In DNA form, the CDR3 reads TGTGCCAGCGGAACATACGAGCAGTACTTC. The V and J genes are TRBV27 and TRBJ2-7, with no clear D. The V gene's germline CDR1 is MNHEY and CDR2 SMNVEV (reference sequence). This CDR3 contains 10 residues. Trimming pared 8 bases from V and 4 bases from J, leaving 6 bases between.

A word on this clonotype: Just one base apart from a much larger clone, this may be a read error. V gene TRBV7-2 combines with J gene TRBJ2-1; possible D gene TRBD1, 7 bases. With 3 bases removed from V and 10 bases from J, the gap between germline ends came to 19 bases. CDR3 length: 15 residues. CDR1 and CDR2 (germline): SGHTA, FQGNSA. CDR3 sequence (DNA): TGTGCCAGCAGCTTGAAGGCAGGGGGGTTAGACGAGCAGTTCTTC. Residues: CASSLKAGGLDEQFF.

This clonotype turned up a few times. The chain couples TRBV10-3 to TRBJ2-2, with D unclear. Germline V lookup: CDR1 ENHRY, CDR2 SYGVKD. Trimming stripped 3 bases from V and 4 bases from J, with 6 bases between. The CDR3 consists of 13 residues. The chain's CDR3 is CAISEGFTGELFF. The CDR3 DNA sequence: TGTGCCATCAGTGAAGGTTTCACCGGGGAGCTGTTTTTT.

The V gene is TRBV29-1, the J gene TRBJ1-1; D possibly corresponds to TRBD1 (5 bases). The germline CDR1 and CDR2 sequences are SQVTM and ANQGSEA. The CDR3 has 14 residues. V lost 1 base to trimming and J lost 6 bases, with 15 bases between them. The CDR3 here is CSVEVGTSGAEAFF. Here the CDR3 DNA reads TGCAGCGTTGAAGTTGGGACTTCCGGAGCTGAAGCTTTCTTT. The complete variable domain, with remaining parts taken from reference TRBV29-1 and TRBJ1-1, reads SAVISQKPSRDICQRGTSLTIQCQVDSQVTMMFWYRQQPGQSLTLIATANQGSEATYESGFVIDKFPISRPNLTFSTLTVSNMSPEDSSIYLCSVEVGTSGAEAFFGQGTRLTVV.

The gene calls are TRBV24-1 and TRBJ2-1; TRBD1 matches at 7 bases. CDR3 size: 16 residues. J lost 5 bases, V lost 4 bases, and 10 bases had no gene match. Germline-derived CDR1 and CDR2 are KGHDR and SFDVKD. CDR3 DNA: TGTGCCACCAGTGACCGGGGACAGACCTGGGACAATGAGCAGTTCTTC. It encodes CATSDRGQTWDNEQFF.

Here the CDR3 reads CASSYFSGGTQYF. CDR3 nucleotide sequence: TGTGCCAGCAGTTACTTTAGTGGCGGGACCCAGTACTTC. The chain couples TRBV6-2 or TRBV6-3 to TRBJ2-5, with D hard to call. The ends were cut back, 1 base at V and 7 bases at J, with 10 bases in the middle. CDR3 length equals 13 residues. Germline-derived CDR1 and CDR2 are MNHEY and SVGEGT.

To note about this clonotype: A read error is possible here, since a much larger clone lies one base away. This chain uses TRBV12-3 or TRBV12-4 with TRBJ2-1; the D gene is possibly TRBD2 (6 bases). Trimming removed 5 bases at V and 13 bases at J, with 27 bases between. The CDR3 runs 16 residues. The CDR3 region has the DNA TGTGCCAGCAGTCCCCCAAGAGGGACTCTCCAAGAGACCCAGTTCTTC. Its translation is CASSPPRGTLQETQFF.

The chain joins TRBV3-1 to TRBJ2-5, with 15 bases matching TRBD2. CDR1 is LGHDT and CDR2 is YNNKEL in the germline V gene (reference sequence). V was clipped by 3 bases and J by 4 bases; unmatched bases: 3. This CDR3 has 16 residues. The CDR3 here is CASSHQGLAGGETQYF. The DNA for the CDR3 is TGTGCCAGCAGCCACCAGGGACTAGCGGGAGGAGAGACCCAGTACTTC.

The V call is TRBV10-1, the J call TRBJ2-5, with 10 bases fitting TRBD2. The germline V gene encodes CDR1 WNHNN and CDR2 SYGVQD (reference sequence). There are 15 residues in the CDR3. V shed 6 bases, J shed 2 bases, and the junction held 6 bases outside the gene matches. CDR3 in amino acids: CASRILAGKQETQYF. DNA of the CDR3: TGCGCCAGCAGGATACTAGCGGGAAAACAAGAGACCCAGTACTTC.

This clonotype has more than one count but fewer than ten. The chain couples TRBV7-8 to TRBJ2-3; D remains unclear. The CDR3 contains 13 residues. Trimming shortened V by 5 bases and J by 0 bases, and 6 bases separated the two germline ends. Germline loops: CDR1 SGHVS, CDR2 FQNEAQ. The CDR3 loop is CASSAYSTDTQYF. For the CDR3, the DNA is TGTGCCAGCAGCGCATATAGCACAGATACGCAGTATTTT.

The rearrangement links TRBV7-2 to TRBJ2-5, with D perhaps matching TRBD2 (6 bases). Germline CDR1 is SGHTA and CDR2 is FQGNSA. V lost 1 base and J 5 bases, leaving 14 bases between the germline ends. This CDR3 is 15 amino acids long. The CDR3 spells CASSLEIGRGETQYF. In DNA form, the CDR3 reads TGTGCCAGCAGCTTAGAAATCGGGAGAGGGGAGACCCAGTACTTC. The full variable domain, rest sourced from reference TRBV7-2 and TRBJ2-5, is GAGVSQSPSNKVTEKGKDVELRCDPISGHTALYWYRQSLGQGLEFLIYFQGNSAPDKSGLPSDRFSAERTGGSVSTLTIQRTQQEDSAVYLCASSLEIGRGETQYFGPGTRLLVL.

This clonotype was seen more than once but under ten times. The chain carries TRBV20-1 and TRBJ2-3; the match to TRBD2 covers 8 bases. In germline, CDR1 is DFQATT, CDR2 SNEGSKA (reference sequence). The CDR3 loop spans 15 amino acids. The V and J ends lost 1 base and 1 base, in that order; junction bases with no gene match: 4. CDR3 loop: CSARGLTSGTDTQYF. The CDR3 region has the DNA TGCAGTGCTAGAGGCTTGACTAGCGGCACAGATACGCAGTATTTT.